The source of this T cell receptor beta chain is a study of response to subunit inactivated influenza vaccine. Study-wide points: The study's authors posited that every seasonal influenza vaccination enlists few new T cells.

The length of the CDR3 is 14 residues. Germline assignment: CDR1 SGHRS and CDR2 YFSETQ. V shed 4 bases and J 2 bases; nucleotides not matched to a gene: 6. TCRdb re-called the RT-PCR reads through MiXCR, storing one row per CDR3 protein. Here the sample spans about 700,000 distinct CDR3 sequences, about 14% being singletons. A remark on this clonotype: Its antigen is unidentified.

The sequence derives from a man between 50 and 59 years old who received an inactivated influenza vaccine. The sequenced sample was PBMCs from blood, obtained 14 days before vaccination. The chain couples TRBV5-1 to TRBJ2-7; 7 bases match TRBD2. CDR3 nucleotides: TGCGCCAGCAGCGGCGAGCGGGGAACCTACGAGCAGTACTTC. Protein product: CASSGERGTYEQYF.